Listed below are T cell receptor beta chains from one sample, sequenced in a study of human T cells and chemical hapten exposure. TCRdb re-called the RACE reads with MiXCR, one entry per CDR3 protein. The sample lists some 38,000 distinct CDR3 sequences; more than 8% were seen once. Sample: whole blood, taken in connection with sensitization to the hapten diphenylcyclopropenone (DPC). These TCRs come from a man over 45 with alopecia areata. Some clones in this sample may be carry-over from other donors' samples. Each CDR3 is given without its conserved first and last residue. The D gene is left open where the match is weak.

CDR3: SARAPNGHEQY
D: NA
V: TRBV20-1

CDR3: ASSQGQTGGAETQY
D: TRBD1
V: TRBV4-2

CDR3: ASSQGLRAETQY
D: TRBD2
V: TRBV6-2/TRBV6-3

CDR3: ASSVPTAEGKQY
D: NA
V: TRBV4-1

CDR3: ASSEMGGRPPTEAF
D: NA
V: TRBV6-1

CDR3: ASLCVRVKNIQY
D: NA
V: TRBV21-1

CDR3: SVSRVNEQF
D: NA
V: TRBV29-1

CDR3: ASSGLAGTYEQY
D: TRBD2
V: TRBV12-3/TRBV12-4

CDR3: ASSPVVPGLAGGHTGELF
D: TRBD2
V: TRBV28

CDR3: ASRRAADTQY
D: NA
V: TRBV28

CDR3: ASSPWQKRGVHNEQF
D: TRBD2
V: TRBV12-3/TRBV12-4

CDR3: ASSSKREGNEQF
D: TRBD2
V: TRBV7-2

CDR3: ASSTGVGTGELF
D: NA
V: TRBV19

CDR3: ASSLSREKLF
D: NA
V: TRBV7-8

CDR3: ASSWGVQETQY
D: NA
V: TRBV7-9

CDR3: ASSYSARRQPQH
D: NA
V: TRBV6-2/TRBV6-3

CDR3: ASSLEGGSQETQY
D: NA
V: TRBV11-2

CDR3: SVEEGTAYGYT
D: NA
V: TRBV29-1

CDR3: ASSLSTGPSNEQF
D: NA
V: TRBV5-1

CDR3: ASSPLTIGDKNIQY
D: NA
V: TRBV18

CDR3: SAGFGTYEQY
D: NA
V: TRBV20-1

CDR3: ASSLAAPPYNEQF
D: NA
V: TRBV7-2

CDR3: ASSGSGRGPDTQY
D: TRBD2
V: TRBV28

CDR3: ASSLAWTSSYEQY
D: NA
V: TRBV7-2

CDR3: ASSYPRTANSYEQY
D: NA
V: TRBV6-2/TRBV6-3

CDR3: SARGNRLAGGYNEQF
D: TRBD2
V: TRBV20-1

CDR3: ASTRGGTVDNEQF
D: NA
V: TRBV28

CDR3: ASSTEYSNQPQH
D: NA
V: TRBV6-5

CDR3: ASSLYSQESQY
D: NA
V: TRBV7-2

CDR3: ASSQLGVYGYT
D: NA
V: TRBV11-2

CDR3: ASSFGQSYNEQF
D: NA
V: TRBV5-1